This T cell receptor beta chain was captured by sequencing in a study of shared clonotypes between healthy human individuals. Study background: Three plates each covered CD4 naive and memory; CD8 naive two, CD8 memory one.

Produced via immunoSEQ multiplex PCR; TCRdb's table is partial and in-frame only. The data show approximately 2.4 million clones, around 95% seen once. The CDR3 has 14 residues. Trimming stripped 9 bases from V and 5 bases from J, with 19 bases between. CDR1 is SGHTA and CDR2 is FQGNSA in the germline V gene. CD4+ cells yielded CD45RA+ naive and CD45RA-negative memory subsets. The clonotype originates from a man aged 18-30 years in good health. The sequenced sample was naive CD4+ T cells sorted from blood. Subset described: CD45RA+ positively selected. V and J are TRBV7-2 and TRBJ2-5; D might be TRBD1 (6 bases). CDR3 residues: CARYMAGAGETQYF. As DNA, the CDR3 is TGTGCCAGGTATATGGCAGGGGCTGGTGAGACCCAGTACTTC.